This T cell receptor beta chain originates from a study of shared clonotypes between healthy human individuals. The CDR3 is 14 amino acids. Germline CDR1 and CDR2: WNHNN and SYGVQD (reference sequence). V lost 3 bases, J lost 4 bases, and 5 bases stayed unmatched. Naive CD8 cells comprised CD45RO-negative, CCR7-positively selected cells, excluding terminally differentiated effector memory CD45RA+ cells. Data came from immunoSEQ multiplex PCR; TCRdb stores just in-frame clones and leaves some out. The repertoire holds roughly 1,800,000 clones, with approximately 94% as singletons. The TCR originated in a man between 18 and 35 years old in good health. Source material: naive CD8+ T cells sorted from blood. This rearrangement joins TRBV10-1 to TRBJ2-5, with 7 bases identical to TRBD1. CDR3 region: CASSEYRGGETQYF. The CDR3 DNA sequence: TGCGCCAGCAGTGAATACAGGGGTGGAGAGACCCAGTACTTC.